Presented here are 15 T cell receptor beta chains from one specimen sequenced in a study of OX40 agonist ivuxolimab in advanced cancers. Generated by immunoSEQ multiplex PCR, the TCRdb table keeps only in-frame clones and is missing some. The sample lists tens of thousands of clones, around 85% seen once, with approximately 28% in the top ten. The specimen comprised CD4+ or CD8+ T cells sorted from blood, sampled in a trial of the OX40 agonist ivuxolimab. The receptors were gathered from an adult with an advanced solid tumor such as melanoma, head and neck, liver or kidney cancer.

The rearrangement joins TRBV29-1 to TRBJ2-5, with 9 bases aligning to TRBD2. After removal of 6 bases from V and 3 bases from J, the junction contained 5 bases not matched to a gene. The CDR3 is 13 amino acids. The V gene's germline CDR1 is SQVTM and CDR2 ANQGSEA. CDR3 coding DNA: TGCAGCGTCCCGGGACTAGCAGAAGAGACCCAGTACTTC. It encodes CSVPGLAEETQYF. Filled out from reference TRBV29-1 and TRBJ2-5, the complete variable domain reads SAVISQKPSRDICQRGTSLTIQCQVDSQVTMMFWYRQQPGQSLTLIATANQGSEATYESGFVIDKFPISRPNLTFSTLTVSNMSPEDSSIYLCSVPGLAEETQYFGPGTRLLVL.

V usage is TRBV9 and J usage is TRBJ2-3, with a weak D call TRBD2 (6 bases). Germline CDR1 is SGDLS and CDR2 is YYNGEE. V lost 3 bases, J lost 2 bases, and 13 bases lay in between. CDR3 length: 15 residues. The CDR3 sequence is CASSESGLDTDTQYF. The CDR3 DNA reads TGTGCCAGCAGCGAATCGGGACTCGACACAGATACGCAGTATTTT.

V gene TRBV4-3 combines with J gene TRBJ2-2, with 7 positions matching TRBD2. Trimming at V came to 2 bases and at J to 1 base, leaving 1 base not matched to a gene. The CDR3 loop spans 15 amino acids. CDR1 is LGHNA, CDR2 YSLEER, per germline. The CDR3 reads CASSQSSGNTGELFF. The CDR3 DNA sequence: TGCGCCAGCAGCCAATCTAGCGGGAACACCGGGGAGCTGTTTTTT.

V is TRBV6-1 and J is TRBJ2-7; D ambiguous. V lost 6 bases, J lost 0 bases, and 9 bases lay in between. The germline V gene has CDR1 MNHNS and CDR2 SASEGT. The CDR3 is 13 residues long. The CDR3 here is CASSAGPSYEQYF. CDR3 nucleotide sequence: TGTGCCAGCAGCGCCGGTCCCTCCTACGAGCAGTACTTC.

The chain uses TRBV28 and TRBJ2-6; 9 nucleotides align to TRBD1. The CDR3 length is 19 residues. The ends lost 1 base at V and 0 bases at J; junction bases unmatched: 7. Looked up from germline, CDR1 is MDHEN and CDR2 is SYDVKM. CDR3 sequence: CASSLFLGQGLSGANVLTF. The CDR3 bases are TGTGCCAGCAGTTTATTTCTGGGACAGGGCCTCTCTGGGGCCAACGTCCTGACTTTC.

V gene TRBV19 combines with J gene TRBJ2-7, with a possible D match to TRBD2 (5 bases). Germline V lookup: CDR1 LNHDA, CDR2 SQIVND (reference sequence). The CDR3 contains 15 residues. The germline V and J ends were trimmed by 3 bases and 7 bases, with 19 bases remaining between them. Written as DNA, the CDR3 is TGTGCCAGTAGTATTAGTTCGTATGGGTCGGGGGAGCAGTACTTC. This gives the protein CASSISSYGSGEQYF.

The chain uses TRBV19 and TRBJ2-7; D may be TRBD1 (6 bases). Trimming took off 7 bases at V and 4 bases at J, with 20 bases between the two ends. The germline CDR1 and CDR2 sequences are LNHDA and SQIVND (reference sequence). The CDR3 length is 15 residues. This chain's CDR3 is CASNERPGVRYEQYF. The CDR3 DNA sequence: TGTGCCAGTAACGAACGACCAGGGGTGAGGTACGAGCAGTACTTC.

J is TRBJ2-7 and V is TRBV12-5, with TRBD2 as a possible D gene (7 bases). V was cut by 8 bases and J by 6 bases, with 11 bases left in between. The germline gives CDR1 LGHNT, CDR2 FRNRAP. The CDR3 is made up of 11 amino acids. The CDR3 sequence is CASQRGGEQYF. The DNA for the CDR3 is TGTGCTAGTCAAAGGGGGGGCGAGCAGTACTTC.

This clone is classed as medium-sized. The V call is TRBV25-1, the J call TRBJ1-2; tentative D call: TRBD1 (5 bases). Trimming shortened V by 7 bases and J by 6 bases, and 9 bases separated the two germline ends. Looked up from germline, CDR1 is MGHDK and CDR2 is SYGVNS. The CDR3 contains 11 residues. CDR3 DNA sequence: TGTGCCAGCAAGGGGCAGGATGGCTACACCTTC. Protein: CASKGQDGYTF.

V usage is TRBV29-1 and J usage is TRBJ2-3, with unresolved D. This CDR3 region has 10 residues. Deletions cut 6 bases from V and 7 bases from J, with 8 bases between. Germline V CDR1 and CDR2: SQVTM, ANQGSEA. CDR3 coding DNA: TGCAGCGTCGGTAGCAATACGCAGTATTTT. The encoded protein is CSVGSNTQYF.

The chain carries TRBV28 and TRBJ2-7, with 9 bases fitting TRBD2. Trimming at V came to 1 base and at J to 2 bases, leaving 3 bases not matched to a gene. Germline assignment: CDR1 MDHEN and CDR2 SYDVKM. The CDR3 loop spans 15 amino acids. The CDR3 DNA reads TGTGCCAGCAGTTTATTCGGCGGGAGGGCCTACGAGCAGTACTTC. Translated, it gives CASSLFGGRAYEQYF. The complete variable domain, with remaining parts taken from reference TRBV28 and TRBJ2-7, reads DVKVTQSSRYLVKRTGEKVFLECVQDMDHENMFWYRQDPGLGLRLIYFSYDVKMKEKGDIPEGYSVSREKKERFSLILESASTNQTSMYLCASSLFGGRAYEQYFGPGTRLTVT.

The chain carries TRBV27 and TRBJ1-2; no firm D call. CDR1 and CDR2 (germline): MNHEY, SMNVEV (reference sequence). The ends were cut back, 4 bases at V and 6 bases at J, with 18 bases in the middle. The CDR3 covers 15 residues. The CDR3, as DNA: TGTGCCAGCAGTTCCGGGATTCTCAACCCACATGGCTACACCTTC. Amino acids: CASSSGILNPHGYTF.

The V gene is TRBV7-9, the J gene TRBJ2-7; 7 nucleotides line up with TRBD2. Germline loops: CDR1 SEHNR, CDR2 FQNEAQ (reference sequence). The CDR3 covers 16 residues. With V trimmed by 5 bases and J by 5 bases, 15 bases remained unmatched. Written as DNA, the CDR3 is TGTGCCAGCAGCCCCCCTCACGGCGGGAGCCCCCACGAGCAGTACTTC. Its translation: CASSPPHGGSPHEQYF.

The chain employs TRBV9 and TRBJ2-5, with D possibly called TRBD1 or TRBD2 (6 bases each). The J call is in doubt because the DNA end fits TRBJ2-7 better. The CDR3 covers 14 residues. CDR1 SGDLS and CDR2 YYNGEE come from the germline V gene. The CDR3 DNA reads as TGTGCCAGCGCGTCAGGGGACTTCTCCTACGAGCAGTACTTC. Translated: CASASGDFSYEQYF.

The rearrangement links TRBV6-5 to TRBJ2-1; D not certain. CDR1 is MNHEY, CDR2 SVGAGI, per germline. The V end lost 10 bases, the J end lost 5 bases, and 9 bases lay between the germline ends. The CDR3 contains 11 residues. The CDR3 DNA reads TGTGCCATCCACGAGGACAATGAGCAGTTCTTC. It is translated as CAIHEDNEQFF.